Presented here are 5 T cell receptor beta chains from one specimen sequenced in a study of regulatory T cells in long-lasting Graves disease. The time point: persistent/refractory GD, antithyroid drugs over 5 years with positive TRAb. Making the TCR library involved RNA that had been extracted from PBMCs. Library construction for TCR beta used iRepertoire HTBI primers and Arm-PCR of CDR3 regions. Each CDR3 protein gets one entry after TCRdb re-called the multiplex PCR reads with MiXCR. The repertoire consists of a few hundred thousand distinct CDR3 sequences, with less than 25% occurring once and the leading ten covering 10% to 15%. The source material was peripheral blood mononuclear cells (PBMCs), sampled when the disease was refractory, from a patient treated with antithyroid drugs. The receptors stem from a female donor with Graves disease.

This chain connects TRBV9 to TRBJ1-2; tentatively, D is TRBD1 (6 bases). Looked up from germline, CDR1 is SGDLS and CDR2 is YYNGEE. This CDR3 comprises 14 residues. V was pared by 3 bases and J by 8 bases, with 17 bases between. CDR3 residues: CASSEAWGGPGYTF. The CDR3 DNA follows: TGTGCCAGCAGCGAGGCCTGGGGGGGGCCGGGCTACACCTTC.

This clonotype was found many times. The chain links TRBV7-8 to TRBJ2-5; D is ambiguous. V was cut by 5 bases and J by 2 bases, with 18 bases left in between. The V gene's germline CDR1 is SGHVS and CDR2 FQNEAQ. This CDR3 has 16 amino acids. This CDR3 is CASSPWTPTTQETQYF. CDR3 in DNA: TGTGCCAGCAGCCCCTGGACCCCAACGACTCAAGAGACCCAGTACTTC.

This clonotype was counted only a few times. The rearrangement links TRBV29-1 to TRBJ2-7; 8 bases are a match to TRBD1. The CDR3 is 12 residues long. The J segment lost 2 bases and the V segment lost 5 bases, leaving 2 bases of the junction unmatched. CDR1 and CDR2 from the germline V gene are SQVTM and ANQGSEA. DNA of the CDR3: TGCAGCGTTCGGACAGGGCCCTACGAGCAGTACTTC. Encoded protein: CSVRTGPYEQYF.

This rearrangement joins TRBV29-1 to TRBJ1-1; the D gene is possibly TRBD1 (5 bases). Per germline, CDR1 SQVTM and CDR2 ANQGSEA. The CDR3 consists of 12 residues. Trimming pared 6 bases from V and 10 bases from J, leaving 18 bases between. The CDR3, as DNA: TGCAGCGTCAACCAGGGCGCGGGTGGAGCTTTCTTT. It translates to CSVNQGAGGAFF.

This clonotype has just a few counts. The chain is built from TRBV20-1 and TRBJ1-1; D not certain. CDR1 and CDR2 from the germline V gene are DFQATT and SNEGSKA (reference sequence). V lost 3 bases to trimming and J lost 1 base, with 9 bases between them. This CDR3 contains 13 residues. The chain's CDR3 is CSARVAGNTEAFF. Here the CDR3 DNA reads TGCAGTGCTAGGGTTGCAGGGAACACTGAAGCTTTCTTT.